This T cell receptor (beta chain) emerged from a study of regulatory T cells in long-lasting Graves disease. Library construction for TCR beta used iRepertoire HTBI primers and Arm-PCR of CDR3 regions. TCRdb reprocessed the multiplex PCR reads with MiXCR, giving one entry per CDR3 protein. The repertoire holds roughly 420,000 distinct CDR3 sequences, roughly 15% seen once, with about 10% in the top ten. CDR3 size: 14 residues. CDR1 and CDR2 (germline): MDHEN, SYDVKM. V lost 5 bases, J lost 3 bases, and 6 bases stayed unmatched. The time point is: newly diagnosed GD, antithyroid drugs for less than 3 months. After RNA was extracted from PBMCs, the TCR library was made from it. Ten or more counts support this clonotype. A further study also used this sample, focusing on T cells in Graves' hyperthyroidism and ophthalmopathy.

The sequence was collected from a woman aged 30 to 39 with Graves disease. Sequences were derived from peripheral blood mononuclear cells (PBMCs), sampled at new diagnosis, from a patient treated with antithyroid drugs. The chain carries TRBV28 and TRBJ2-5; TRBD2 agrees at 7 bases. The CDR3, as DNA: TGTGCCAGCAGTACGAGCGGGGTAAAAGAGACCCAGTACTTC. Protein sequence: CASSTSGVKETQYF.